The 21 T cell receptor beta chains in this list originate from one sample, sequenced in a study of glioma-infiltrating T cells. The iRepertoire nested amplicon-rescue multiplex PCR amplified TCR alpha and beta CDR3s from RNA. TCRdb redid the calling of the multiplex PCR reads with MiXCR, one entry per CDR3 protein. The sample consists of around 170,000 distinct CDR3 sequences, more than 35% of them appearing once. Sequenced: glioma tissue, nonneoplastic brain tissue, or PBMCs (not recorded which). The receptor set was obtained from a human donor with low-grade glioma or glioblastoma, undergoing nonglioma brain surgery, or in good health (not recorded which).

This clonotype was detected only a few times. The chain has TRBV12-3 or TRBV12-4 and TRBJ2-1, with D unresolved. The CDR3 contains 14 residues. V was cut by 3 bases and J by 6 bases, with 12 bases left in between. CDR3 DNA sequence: TGTGCCAGCAGTTTGACTCAAGGTGGCAATGAGCAGTTCTTC. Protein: CASSLTQGGNEQFF.

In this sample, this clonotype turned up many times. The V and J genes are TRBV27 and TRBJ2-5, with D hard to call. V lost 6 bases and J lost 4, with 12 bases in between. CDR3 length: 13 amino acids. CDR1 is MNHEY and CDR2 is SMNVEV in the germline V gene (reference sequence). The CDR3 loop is CASRASGRETQYF. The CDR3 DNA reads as TGTGCCAGCAGAGCCTCAGGCCGAGAGACCCAGTACTTC.

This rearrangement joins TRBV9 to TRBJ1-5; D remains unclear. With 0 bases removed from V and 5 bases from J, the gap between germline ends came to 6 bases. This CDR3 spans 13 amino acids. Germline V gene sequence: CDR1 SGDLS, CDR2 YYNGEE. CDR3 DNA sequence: TGTGCCAGCAGCGTAGACGGTTATCAGCCCCAGCATTTT. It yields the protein CASSVDGYQPQHF.

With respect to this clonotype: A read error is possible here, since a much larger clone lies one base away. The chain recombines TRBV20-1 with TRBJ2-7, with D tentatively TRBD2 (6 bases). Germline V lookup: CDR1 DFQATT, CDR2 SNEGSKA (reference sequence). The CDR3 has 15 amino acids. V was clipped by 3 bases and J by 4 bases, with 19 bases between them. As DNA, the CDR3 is TGCAGTGCTAGGGGAGTCGGGACTCTATCGTACGAGCAGTACTTC. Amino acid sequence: CSARGVGTLSYEQYF.

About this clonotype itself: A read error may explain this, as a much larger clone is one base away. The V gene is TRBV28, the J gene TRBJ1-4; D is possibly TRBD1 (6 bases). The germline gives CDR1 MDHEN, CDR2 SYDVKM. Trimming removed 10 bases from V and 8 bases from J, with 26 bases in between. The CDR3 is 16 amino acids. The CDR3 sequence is CAISPSRRTDGEKLFF. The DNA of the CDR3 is TGTGCCATCAGCCCGAGCCGGAGGACAGATGGGGAAAAACTGTTTTTT.

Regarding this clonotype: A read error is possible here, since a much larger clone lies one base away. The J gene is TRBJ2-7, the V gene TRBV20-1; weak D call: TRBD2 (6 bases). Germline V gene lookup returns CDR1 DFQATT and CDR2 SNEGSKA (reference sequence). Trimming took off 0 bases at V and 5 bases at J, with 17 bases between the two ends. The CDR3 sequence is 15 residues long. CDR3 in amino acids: CSARDGAGYSHEQYF. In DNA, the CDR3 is TGCAGTGCTAGAGATGGGGCGGGATACAGCCACGAGCAGTACTTC.

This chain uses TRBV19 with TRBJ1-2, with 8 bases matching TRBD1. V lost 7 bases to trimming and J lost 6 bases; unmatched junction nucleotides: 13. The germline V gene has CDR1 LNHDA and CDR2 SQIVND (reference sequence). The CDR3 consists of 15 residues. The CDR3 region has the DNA TGTGCCAGTACCCGTCGGACAGGGCTTAAAAATGGCTACACCTTC. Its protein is CASTRRTGLKNGYTF.

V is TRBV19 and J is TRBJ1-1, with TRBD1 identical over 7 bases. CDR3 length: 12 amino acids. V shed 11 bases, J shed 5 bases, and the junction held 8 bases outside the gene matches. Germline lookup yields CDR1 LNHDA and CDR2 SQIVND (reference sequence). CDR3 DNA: TGTGCCTGGGCGACAGGGAGAACTGAAGCTTTCTTT. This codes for CAWATGRTEAFF.

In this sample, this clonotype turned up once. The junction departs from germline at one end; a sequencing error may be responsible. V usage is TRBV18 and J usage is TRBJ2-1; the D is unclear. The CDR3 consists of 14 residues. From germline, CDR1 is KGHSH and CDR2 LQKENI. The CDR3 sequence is CASSPPVQANGQFF. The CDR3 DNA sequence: TGTGCCAGCTCACCACCGGTGCAGGCCAATGGGCAGTTCTTC.

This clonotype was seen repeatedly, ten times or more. CDR3 loop: CASRSYEQYF. CDR3 DNA sequence: TGTGCCAGCAGGAGCTACGAGCAGTACTTC. The chain uses TRBV6-1 and TRBJ2-7, with D hard to call. Trimming cost V 6 bases and J 3 bases, with 3 bases left between them. The CDR3 has 10 residues. From germline, CDR1 is MNHNS and CDR2 SASEGT.

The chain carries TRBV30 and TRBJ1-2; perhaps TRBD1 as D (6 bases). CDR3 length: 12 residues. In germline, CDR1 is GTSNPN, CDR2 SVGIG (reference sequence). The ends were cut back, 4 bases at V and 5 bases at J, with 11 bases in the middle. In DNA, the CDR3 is TGTGCCTGGACCATGGACAGATATGGCTACACCTTC. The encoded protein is CAWTMDRYGYTF. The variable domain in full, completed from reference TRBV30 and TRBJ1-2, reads SQTIHQWPATLVQPVGSPLSLECTVEGTSNPNLYWYRQAAGRGLQLLFYSVGIGQISSEVPQNLSASRPQDRQFILSSKKLLLSDSGFYLCAWTMDRYGYTFGSGTRLTVV.

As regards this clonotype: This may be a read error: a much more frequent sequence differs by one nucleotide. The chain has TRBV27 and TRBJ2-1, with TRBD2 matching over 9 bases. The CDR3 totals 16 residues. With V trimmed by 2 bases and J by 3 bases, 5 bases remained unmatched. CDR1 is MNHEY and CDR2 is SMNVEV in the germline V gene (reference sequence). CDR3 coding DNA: TGTGCCAGCAGTTTAGGGCGGGAGGGATACTACAATGAGCAGTTCTTC. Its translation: CASSLGREGYYNEQFF.

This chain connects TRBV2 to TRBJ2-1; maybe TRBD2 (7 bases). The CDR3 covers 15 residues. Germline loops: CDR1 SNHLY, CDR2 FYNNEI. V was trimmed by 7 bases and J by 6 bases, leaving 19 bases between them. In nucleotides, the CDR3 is TGTGCCAGCACCCGGTCGGGGGGCGAGAGCAATGAGCAGTTCTTC. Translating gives CASTRSGGESNEQFF.

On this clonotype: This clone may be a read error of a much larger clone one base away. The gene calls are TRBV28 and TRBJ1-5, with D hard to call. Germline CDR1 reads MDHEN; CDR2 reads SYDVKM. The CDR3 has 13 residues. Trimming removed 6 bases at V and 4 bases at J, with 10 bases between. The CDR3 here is CASRLLVNQPQHF. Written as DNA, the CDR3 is TGTGCCAGCAGACTTTTAGTGAATCAGCCCCAGCATTTT.

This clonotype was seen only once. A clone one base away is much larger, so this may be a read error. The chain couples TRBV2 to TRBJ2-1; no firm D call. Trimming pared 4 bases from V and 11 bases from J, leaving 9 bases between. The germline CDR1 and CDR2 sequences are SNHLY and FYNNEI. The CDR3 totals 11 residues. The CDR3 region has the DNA TGTGCCAGCAGTGTAGAGAATAAGCAGTTCTTC. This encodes CASSVENKQFF.

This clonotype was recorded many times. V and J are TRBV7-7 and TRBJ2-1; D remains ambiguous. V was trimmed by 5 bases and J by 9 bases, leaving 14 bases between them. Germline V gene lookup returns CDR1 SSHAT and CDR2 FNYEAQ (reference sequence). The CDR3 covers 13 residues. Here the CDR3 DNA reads TGTGCCAGCAGCGACCCCTTTTCCGGTGAGCAGTTCTTC. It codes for CASSDPFSGEQFF. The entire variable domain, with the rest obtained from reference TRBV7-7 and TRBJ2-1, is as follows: GAGVSQSPRYKVTKRGQDVTLRCDPISSHATLYWYQQALGQGPEFLTYFNYEAQPDKSGLPSDRFSAERPEGSISTLTIQRTEQRDSAMYRCASSDPFSGEQFFGPGTRLTVL.

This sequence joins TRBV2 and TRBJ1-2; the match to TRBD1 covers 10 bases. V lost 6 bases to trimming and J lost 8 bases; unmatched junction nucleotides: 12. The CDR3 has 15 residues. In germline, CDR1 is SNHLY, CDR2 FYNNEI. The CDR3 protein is CASSQDPGQGFGYTF. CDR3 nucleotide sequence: TGTGCCAGCAGCCAAGACCCGGGACAGGGGTTCGGCTACACCTTC. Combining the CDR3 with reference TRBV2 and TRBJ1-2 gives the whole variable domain EPEVTQTPSHQVTQMGQEVILRCVPISNHLYFYWYRQILGQKVEFLVSFYNNEISEKSEIFDDQFSVERPDGSNFTLKIRSTKLEDSAMYFCASSQDPGQGFGYTFGSGTRLTVV.

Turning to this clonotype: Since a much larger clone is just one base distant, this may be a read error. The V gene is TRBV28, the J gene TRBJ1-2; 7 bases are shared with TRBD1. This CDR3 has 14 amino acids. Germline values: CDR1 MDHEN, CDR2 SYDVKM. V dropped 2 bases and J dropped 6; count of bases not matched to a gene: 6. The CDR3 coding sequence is TGTGCCAGCAGTTTAGGAGGGGGCGTCGATGGCTACACCTTC. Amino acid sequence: CASSLGGGVDGYTF.

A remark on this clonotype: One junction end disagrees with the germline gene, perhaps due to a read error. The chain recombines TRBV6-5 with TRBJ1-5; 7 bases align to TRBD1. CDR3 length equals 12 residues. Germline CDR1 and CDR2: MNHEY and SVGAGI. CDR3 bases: TGTGCCAGCAGTTACCTAGGGACAGCCCCAGCATTT. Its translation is CASSYLGTAPAF.

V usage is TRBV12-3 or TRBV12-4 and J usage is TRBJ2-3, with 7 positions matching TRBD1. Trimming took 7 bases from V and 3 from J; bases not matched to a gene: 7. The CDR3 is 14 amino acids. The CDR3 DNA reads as TGTGCCAGCAACCCACAGGGGCGGACAGATACGCAGTATTTT. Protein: CASNPQGRTDTQYF.

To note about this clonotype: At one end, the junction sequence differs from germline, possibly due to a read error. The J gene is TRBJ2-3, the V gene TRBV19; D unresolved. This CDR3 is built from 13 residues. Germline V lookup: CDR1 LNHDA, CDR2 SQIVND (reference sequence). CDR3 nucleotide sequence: TGTGCCAGTAGTATAGGCTACACAGATACGAAGTATTTT. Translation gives CASSIGYTDTKYF.